This TCR beta chain was identified in a study of blood T cell repertoires in COVID-19. Study details: PBMCs, B-cell-depleted T cells, or T cells were the source of the cDNA or gDNA that made up the material.

During active infection, Seattle patients enrolled and were then monitored through disease. In the original workflow: Amplification from reference gene primers served as the basis for estimated nucleated cell counts. Here immunoSEQ multiplex PCR was the method, and the copy in TCRdb shows in-frame clones only, minus some. V, J and clone size reflect that table, while D and trimming were determined from the DNA. Among about 12,000 clones listed, just over 70% were seen once. Germline V gene sequence: CDR1 SQVTM, CDR2 ANQGSEA. Unmatched junction bases numbered 3, after V lost 6 bases and J lost 4 bases. This CDR3 has 13 residues.

The sequenced material came from peripheral blood. This clonotype was sampled from a man aged 60 to 75 with COVID-19, enrolled during active disease. The rearrangement uses TRBV29-1 and TRBJ2-4, with TRBD1 matching over 10 bases. The CDR3, as DNA: TGCAGCGTGGGGACAGGGGCTAAAAACATTCAGTACTTC. Translating it yields CSVGTGAKNIQYF.